This T cell receptor (beta chain) is drawn from a study of beta chain features in type 1 diabetes. Germline CDR1 is MNHEY and CDR2 is SMNVEV (reference sequence). The V end lost 6 bases, the J end lost 1 base, and 13 bases lay between the germline ends. The CDR3 spans 15 residues. General study points: A PCR bias possibly favoring shorter templates would apply equally to patients and controls. Type 1 diabetes patients showed a moderate but significant shortening of TCRB CDR3s in all four CD4+ subsets.

The isolated RNA, all of it, was reverse transcribed, so expressed TCRB transcripts were what got sequenced. Profiled with immunoSEQ multiplex PCR; TCRdb holds only in-frame clones, not every one. Of tens of thousands of clones listed, 55% to 75% are singletons. This clone occurred once. What it binds is not known. This TCR came from a man aged 18-30 years with type 1 diabetes. Sequenced material: Tregs from blood. This chain links TRBV27 with TRBJ2-1, with D tentatively TRBD1 (6 bases). CDR3 bases: TGTGCCAGCAGGGGGACACCTCAATCCTACAATGAGCAGTTCTTC. It translates to CASRGTPQSYNEQFF.